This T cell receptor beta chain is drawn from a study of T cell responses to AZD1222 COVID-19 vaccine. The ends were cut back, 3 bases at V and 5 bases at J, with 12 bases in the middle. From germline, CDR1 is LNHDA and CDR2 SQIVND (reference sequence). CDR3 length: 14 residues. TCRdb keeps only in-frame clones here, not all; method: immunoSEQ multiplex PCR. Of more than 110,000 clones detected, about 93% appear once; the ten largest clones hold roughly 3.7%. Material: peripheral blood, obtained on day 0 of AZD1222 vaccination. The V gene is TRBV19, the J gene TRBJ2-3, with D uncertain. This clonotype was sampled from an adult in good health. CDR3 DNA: TGTGCCAGTAGTATCTCTAGTGGGGTAGATACGCAGTATTTT. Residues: CASSISSGVDTQYF. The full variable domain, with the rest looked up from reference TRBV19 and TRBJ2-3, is DGGITQSPKYLFRKEGQNVTLSCEQNLNHDAMYWYRQDPGQGLRLIYYSQIVNDFQKGDIAEGYSVSREKKESFPLTVTSAQKNPTAFYLCASSISSGVDTQYFGPGTRLTVL.